The 8 T cell receptor beta chains listed next were all sequenced from one sample in a study of Graves' ophthalmopathy and Graves' hyperthyroidism. The authors amplified TCR beta CDR3 regions, and they did so from RNA transcripts for repertoire sequencing. HTBI-primed first-round RT-PCR preceded second-round multiplex PCR. TCRdb itself ran the multiplex PCR reads through MiXCR, one entry per CDR3 protein. This table has roughly 160,000 distinct CDR3 sequences, less than 45% appearing once. Sequencing used peripheral blood. All receptors come from a woman aged 35 to 49 with Graves' ophthalmopathy.

CDR3 loop: CASGRAEAFF. The CDR3 region has the DNA TGTGCCTCAGGGAGGGCTGAAGCTTTCTTT. The chain is built from TRBV30 and TRBJ1-1; perhaps TRBD1 as D (5 bases). Germline V CDR1 and CDR2: GTSNPN, SVGIG (reference sequence). Trimming removed 7 bases at V and 6 bases at J, with 9 bases between. CDR3 length: 10 residues.

This clonotype has at least ten counts. The gene calls are TRBV27 and TRBJ1-3; D is uncertain. This CDR3 has 13 residues. In germline, CDR1 is MNHEY, CDR2 SMNVEV (reference sequence). V shed 7 bases and J shed 4 bases, with 11 bases lying between them. The CDR3 region is CASTTGGGNTIYF. The CDR3 DNA reads TGTGCCAGCACTACGGGTGGGGGAAACACCATATATTTT.

The chain recombines TRBV28 with TRBJ2-7, with 14 bases fitting TRBD2. J was trimmed by 1 base and V by 4 bases; bases with no gene match: 12. Germline V gene lookup returns CDR1 MDHEN and CDR2 SYDVKM. The CDR3 extends over 19 amino acids. CDR3 region: CASSYPGLAGDLGSYEQYF. The CDR3 DNA is TGTGCCAGCAGTTACCCGGGACTAGCGGGAGATTTGGGGTCCTACGAGCAGTACTTC.

This clonotype appeared many times. V usage is TRBV10-3 and J usage is TRBJ1-1; D gene uncertain. The CDR3 loop spans 13 amino acids. Trimming removed 4 bases from V and 2 bases from J, with 8 bases in between. CDR1 and CDR2 (germline): ENHRY, SYGVKD. In nucleotides, the CDR3 is TGTGCCATCAGTGGCCCCGTTAACACTGAAGCTTTCTTT. As protein: CAISGPVNTEAFF.

V and J are TRBV7-3 and TRBJ2-6; possible D gene TRBD1, 5 bases. Trimming took 5 bases from V and 2 from J, leaving 10 bases between them. The length of the CDR3 is 15 residues. Germline lookup yields CDR1 SGHTA and CDR2 FQGTGA. The CDR3 spells CASSLDSTGANVLTF. CDR3 DNA sequence: TGTGCCAGCAGCCTTGACAGCACTGGGGCCAACGTCCTGACTTTC.

The chain has TRBV6-5 and TRBJ1-5; tentatively, D is TRBD1 (5 bases). The germline V gene encodes CDR1 MNHEY and CDR2 SVGAGI. Trimming took 3 bases from V and 0 from J, leaving 15 bases between them. This CDR3 is built from 17 residues. Written as DNA, the CDR3 is TGTGCCAGCAGTTATCGGGGCAGGGCATATAGCAATCAGCCCCAGCATTTT. It specifies CASSYRGRAYSNQPQHF.

This clonotype was observed many times. The J gene is TRBJ2-5, the V gene TRBV9; TRBD1 is a possible D gene (6 bases). V lost 0 bases to trimming and J lost 1 base, with 16 bases between them. Germline V gene lookup returns CDR1 SGDLS and CDR2 YYNGEE. The CDR3 extends over 17 amino acids. The CDR3 DNA reads TGTGCCAGCAGCGTAGCCGGGCAGGGGAGACTCCAAGAGACCCAGTACTTC. This sequence encodes CASSVAGQGRLQETQYF. Filled out from reference TRBV9 and TRBJ2-5, the complete variable domain reads DSGVTQTPKHLITATGQRVTLRCSPRSGDLSVYWYQQSLDQGLQFLIQYYNGEERAKGNILERFSAQQFPDLHSELNLSSLELGDSALYFCASSVAGQGRLQETQYFGPGTRLLVL.

Written as DNA, the CDR3 is TGTGCCAGCAGCTCGGGCGGACAGGGTGGCAATCAGCCCCAGCATTTT. Encoded protein: CASSSGGQGGNQPQHF. This sequence joins TRBV11-1 and TRBJ1-5; the match to TRBD1 covers 8 bases. The CDR3 runs to 16 residues. Germline CDR1 and CDR2: SGHAT and FQDESV (reference sequence). The V segment lost 4 bases and the J segment 2 bases; nucleotides outside the gene matches: 7. Full variable domain (rest looked up from reference TRBV11-1 and TRBJ1-5): EAEVAQSPRYKITEKSQAVAFWCDPISGHATLYWYRQILGQGPELLVQFQDESVVDDSQLPKDRFSAERLKGVDSTLKIQPAELGDSAMYLCASSSGGQGGNQPQHFGDGTRLSIL.